One and the same sample provided the 10 T cell receptor beta chains below, sequenced in a study of T cell responses to AZD1222 COVID-19 vaccine. The table came from immunoSEQ multiplex PCR; TCRdb's copy has only in-frame clones and leaves some out. The data show 150,000 to 200,000 clones, 92% seen once. Sequencing was performed on peripheral blood, taken on day 0 of AZD1222 vaccination. Every receptor here comes from an adult in good health.

This sequence joins TRBV4-1 and TRBJ1-2; TRBD1 agrees at 7 bases. V dropped 3 bases and J dropped 0; count of bases not matched to a gene: 7. This CDR3 is built from 16 residues. The germline V gene encodes CDR1 MGHRA and CDR2 YSYEKL. The CDR3 sequence is CASSQAPGQTNYGYTF. The CDR3 DNA sequence: TGCGCCAGCAGCCAGGCGCCGGGACAGACTAACTATGGCTACACCTTC.

This rearrangement joins TRBV3-1 (or the pseudogene TRBV3-2) to TRBJ1-1, with unresolved D. V shed 1 base and J shed 1 base, with 10 bases lying between them. Per germline, CDR1 LGHDT and CDR2 YNNKEL (reference sequence). The CDR3 runs to 15 residues. CDR3 amino acids: CASSQGHTKNTEAFF. The CDR3 DNA is TGTGCCAGCAGCCAAGGACATACCAAGAACACTGAAGCTTTCTTT.

This sequence joins TRBV6-5 and TRBJ1-2; D gene unclear. The CDR3 totals 13 residues. Germline-derived CDR1 and CDR2 are MNHEY and SVGAGI. V lost 5 bases and J 0 bases, leaving 7 bases between the germline ends. The CDR3 region is CASSPTANYGYTF. CDR3 nucleotides: TGTGCCAGCAGTCCAACAGCTAACTATGGCTACACCTTC.

V usage is TRBV7-8 and J usage is TRBJ1-4, with D perhaps TRBD1 (6 bases). This CDR3 is 12 amino acids long. Trimming shortened V by 5 bases and J by 14 bases, and 15 bases separated the two germline ends. Germline CDR1 reads SGHVS; CDR2 reads FQNEAQ. Here the CDR3 reads CASSPQQGSLFF. Here the CDR3 DNA reads TGTGCCAGCAGCCCACAACAGGGCAGTCTGTTTTTT.

The rearrangement uses TRBV5-1 and TRBJ2-7, with 8 bases fitting TRBD2. The V gene's germline CDR1 is SGHRS and CDR2 YFSETQ. J was trimmed by 0 bases and V by 4 bases; bases with no gene match: 6. This CDR3 contains 15 residues. The CDR3 protein is CASSGGGLSSYEQYF. The CDR3 nucleotides are TGCGCCAGCAGCGGCGGGGGGCTTTCCTCCTACGAGCAGTACTTC.

The chain links TRBV27 to TRBJ1-4, with TRBD1 matching 8 bases. This CDR3 contains 19 residues. J gave up 0 bases and V 1 base, and 10 bases lay outside the gene matches. The germline CDR1 and CDR2 sequences are MNHEY and SMNVEV (reference sequence). The CDR3 region is CASSLYPSGQAATNEKLFF. In DNA form, the CDR3 reads TGTGCCAGCAGTTTATACCCCTCGGGACAGGCTGCAACTAATGAAAAACTGTTTTTT.

This chain connects TRBV6-1 to TRBJ1-2, with 12 bases that match TRBD1. This CDR3 is 15 amino acids long. Trimming at V came to 2 bases and at J to 8 bases, leaving 6 bases not matched to a gene. The V gene's germline CDR1 is MNHNS and CDR2 SASEGT. CDR3 amino acids: CASSESGTGGRGYTF. DNA for the CDR3: TGTGCCAGCAGTGAATCGGGGACAGGGGGCAGGGGCTACACCTTC.

This rearrangement joins TRBV29-1 to TRBJ2-7, with 11 nucleotides matching TRBD1. CDR1 is SQVTM, CDR2 ANQGSEA, per germline. V lost 6 bases, J lost 3 bases, and 7 bases stayed unmatched. The CDR3 has 14 amino acids. This CDR3 reads CSVTWDRGFYEQYF. Here the CDR3 DNA reads TGCAGCGTAACATGGGACAGGGGGTTCTACGAGCAGTACTTC.

The chain couples TRBV14 to TRBJ1-2, with D possibly TRBD1 on 5 matching bases. Per the germline V gene, CDR1 is SGHDN and CDR2 is FVKESK. V lost 4 bases to trimming and J lost 4 bases, with 7 bases between them. The CDR3 sequence is 12 residues long. The CDR3 region is CASSPGTYGYTF. The CDR3 DNA sequence: TGTGCCAGCAGCCCGGGGACCTATGGCTACACCTTC. Using reference TRBV14 and TRBJ1-2 for the parts outside the CDR3, the full variable domain is EAGVTQFPSHSVIEKGQTVTLRCDPISGHDNLYWYRRVMGKEIKFLLHFVKESKQDESGMPNNRFLAERTGGTYSTLKVQPAELEDSGVYFCASSPGTYGYTFGSGTRLTVV.

The rearrangement joins TRBV11-3 to TRBJ2-2; D ambiguous. Looked up from germline, CDR1 is SGHNT and CDR2 is YENEEA. V gave up 6 bases and J gave up 5 bases, with 10 bases separating them. The CDR3 length is 13 residues. In DNA, the CDR3 is TGTGCCAGCAGGCAATCGGTTACCGGGGAGCTGTTTTTT. This gives the protein CASRQSVTGELFF.